Below, one T cell receptor beta chain is given with its context. Its specific antigen is unknown. Base qualities are not provided; no much larger clone lies one nucleotide away. TCRbeta CDR3 regions were amplified from genomic DNA by means of the immunoSEQ Assay, a bias-controlled multiplex PCR. As for the authors' bioinformatics: Within the assay, amplification of reference gene primers was used to estimate how many nucleated cells each sample contained. Sequence reads were collapsed and filtered to measure the absolute abundance of every unique TCRbeta CDR3 rearrangement. For each sample, productive Simpson clonality was calculated as the square root of Simpson's diversity index over productive rearrangements. Held by TCRdb, this immuneACCESS table contains in-frame sequences only and omits some clones. Under half of the omission traces to an unresolved V gene where checked; the cause of the rest is unknown. That table is the source of V, J and clone size, and D and trimming were worked out from the DNA. The table for this sample lists about 120,000 clones; 75% to 80% of them were counted only once. Roughly 8.6% of the sample is taken by the ten largest.

This sample is drawn from a study of blood T cell repertoires in COVID-19 (TCRdb year 2020). Regarding the research as a whole: Collaborator samples came from the United States, Italy and Spain and covered acute and convalescent phases of COVID-19. The dataset comprised deeply sampled blood TCRbeta repertoires from subjects exposed to, actively infected with, or recovered from COVID-19. Samples were obtained from the ongoing ImmuneRACE study (first 160 participants) and from 1,254 subjects provided by 6 global collaborators. The material from the prospective study consisted of cDNA or gDNA derived from T cells, B-cell-depleted T cells, or PBMCs. The repertoires were made available in a free public database intended to serve as a resource for research on the immune response to SARS-CoV-2. A de-identified subject ID, COVID-19 status, age in years and sex were almost always included in the sample metadata. Where available, HLA class I and class II types were taken from metadata supplied by the sample provider and were not determined by assay-based typing. General conclusions and limits of the study: Clinical and demographic metadata were provided uncurated, with the amount varying by source and participant.

Collaborating institutions collected whole blood in K2EDTA tubes following their own protocols. Collaborator samples were shipped for TCRbeta analysis as frozen whole blood, isolated PBMCs, or DNA extracted from either sample type. The receptor's source is a human donor in a cohort sampled during active COVID-19. The sample was peripheral blood.

In nucleotide form, the sequence is TGTGCCAGCAGTTTATCTGTCCCCGGCTACGAGCAGTACTTC. Translated, this gives CASSLSVPGYEQYF. The receptor chain draws on TRBV27 and TRBJ2-7, with no confident D gene call. As encoded in the germline V gene (reference sequence), CDR1 is MNHEY while CDR2 is SMNVEV. The CDR3 runs 14 residues from the cysteine to the phenylalanine. Only the CDR3 region is kept as DNA, spanning 42 bases read in frame from base 1. The V end loses 0 bases and the J end loses 3 bases, and a stretch of 9 bases separates them.